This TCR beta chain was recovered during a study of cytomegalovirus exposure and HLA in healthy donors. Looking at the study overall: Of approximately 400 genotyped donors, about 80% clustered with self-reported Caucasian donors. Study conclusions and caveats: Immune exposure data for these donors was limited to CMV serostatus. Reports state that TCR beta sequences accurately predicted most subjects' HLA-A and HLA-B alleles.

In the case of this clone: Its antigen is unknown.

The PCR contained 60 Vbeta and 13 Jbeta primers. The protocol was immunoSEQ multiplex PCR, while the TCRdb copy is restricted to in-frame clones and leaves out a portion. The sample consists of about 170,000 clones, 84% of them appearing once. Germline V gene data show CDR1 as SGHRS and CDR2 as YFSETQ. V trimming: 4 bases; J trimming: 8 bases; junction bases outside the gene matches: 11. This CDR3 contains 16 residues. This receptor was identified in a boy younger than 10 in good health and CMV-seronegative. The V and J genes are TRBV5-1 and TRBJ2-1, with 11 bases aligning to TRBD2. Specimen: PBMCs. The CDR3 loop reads CASSPFLAGGLHEQFF. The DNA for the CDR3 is TGCGCCAGCAGCCCATTTCTAGCGGGAGGATTGCATGAGCAGTTCTTC.